The next 28 T cell receptor beta chains were all read from a single sample in a study of T cells in tuberculosis. The method was immunoSEQ multiplex PCR; TCRdb's version includes in-frame clones alone and lacks a portion of them. In the table there are about 36,000 clones, 85% to 95% of which are singletons. The sample taken for sequencing was PBMCs. These receptors were collected from a donor aged 10 to 29 with latent tuberculosis or without tuberculosis infection.

The chain links TRBV7-2 to TRBJ2-7; unclear D gene. In germline, CDR1 is SGHTA, CDR2 FQGNSA. The CDR3 is 11 residues long. The ends were cut back, 5 bases at V and 1 base at J, with 3 bases in the middle. This chain's CDR3 is CASSPSYEQYF. The DNA for the CDR3 is TGTGCCAGCAGCCCATCCTACGAGCAGTACTTC.

In DNA, the CDR3 is TGTGCCAGCAGCTTGGCCGCGGGACAGCGAACCTACGAGCAGTACTTC. It translates to CASSLAAGQRTYEQYF. The chain recombines TRBV5-5 with TRBJ2-7, with D tentatively TRBD1 (7 bases). Per germline, CDR1 SGHKS and CDR2 YYEKEE (reference sequence). The CDR3 runs to 16 residues. The V end was cut by 0 bases, the J end by 2 bases, with 15 bases between.

V and J are TRBV30 and TRBJ1-2, with D possibly being TRBD1 (6 bases). The germline CDR1 and CDR2 sequences are GTSNPN and SVGIG (reference sequence). This CDR3 has 13 residues. V gave up 7 bases and J gave up 7 bases, with 19 bases separating them. CDR3 in amino acids: CASPQGQYGGYTF. The CDR3 coding sequence is TGTGCCTCACCACAAGGACAGTATGGTGGCTACACCTTC.

This clone appeared once. The chain employs TRBV5-4 and TRBJ2-2, with D unclear. CDR3 length: 14 amino acids. The V gene lost 3 bases and the J gene lost 4 bases, with 10 bases spanning the gap. Germline CDR1 SGHNT, CDR2 YYREEE (reference sequence). The CDR3 sequence: CASSYFEVTGELFF. In nucleotides, the CDR3 is TGTGCCAGCAGCTACTTTGAGGTCACCGGGGAGCTGTTTTTT.

This clone was picked up one time. CDR3 region: CASSFGLGQTNYGYTF. The DNA of the CDR3 is TGTGCCAGTAGTTTCGGGTTGGGACAGACTAACTATGGCTACACCTTC. The chain is built from TRBV19 and TRBJ1-2; 7 bases fit TRBD1. Per the germline V gene, CDR1 is LNHDA and CDR2 is SQIVND (reference sequence). Trimming at V came to 5 bases and at J to 0 bases, leaving 9 bases not matched to a gene. The CDR3 contains 16 residues.

This clone was seen a single time. This chain connects TRBV15 to TRBJ1-5, with D perhaps matching TRBD1 (5 bases). Germline lookup yields CDR1 LNHNV and CDR2 YYDKDF (reference sequence). V gave up 2 bases and J gave up 1 base, with 6 bases separating them. This CDR3 is built from 14 residues. DNA for the CDR3: TGTGCCACCAGCAGACAGGGAAGCAATCAGCCCCAGCATTTT. Protein product: CATSRQGSNQPQHF.

The chain joins TRBV5-6 to TRBJ2-7; TRBD1 is a possible D gene (5 bases). Trimming removed 0 bases from V and 2 bases from J, with 12 bases in between. Germline CDR1 is SGHDT and CDR2 is YYEEEE. The CDR3 length is 15 residues. The CDR3 nucleotides are TGTGCCAGCAGCTTGGGAAGGGGTACTCCCTACGAGCAGTACTTC. Its translation: CASSLGRGTPYEQYF.

The chain couples TRBV19 to TRBJ1-1, with D possibly matching TRBD1 (6 bases). The CDR3 contains 16 residues. Germline CDR1 LNHDA, CDR2 SQIVND (reference sequence). The ends were cut back, 1 base at V and 0 bases at J, with 12 bases in the middle. CDR3 nucleotide sequence: TGTGCCAGTAGTATAGCGGCCAGGGGCTTGAACACTGAAGCTTTCTTT. This translates into CASSIAARGLNTEAFF.

V and J are TRBV9 and TRBJ2-6; D gene uncertain. Germline CDR1 and CDR2: SGDLS and YYNGEE. With 4 bases removed from V and 2 bases from J, the gap between germline ends came to 10 bases. The CDR3 totals 15 residues. The CDR3 reads CASSTSPTGANVLTF. CDR3 in DNA: TGTGCCAGCAGCACTTCTCCAACTGGGGCCAACGTCCTGACTTTC. The whole variable domain, filled in from reference TRBV9 and TRBJ2-6, reads DSGVTQTPKHLITATGQRVTLRCSPRSGDLSVYWYQQSLDQGLQFLIQYYNGEERAKGNILERFSAQQFPDLHSELNLSSLELGDSALYFCASSTSPTGANVLTFGAGSRLTVL.

CDR3 nucleotide sequence: TGTGCCAGCAGCGAACCGGGACAGCTTAGCACAGATACGCAGTATTTT. It encodes CASSEPGQLSTDTQYF. V and J are TRBV21-1 and TRBJ2-3; TRBD1, the table's D call, was not compared with the DNA. TRBV21-1 is a recognized pseudogene. The CDR3 totals 16 residues.

V is TRBV6-5 and J is TRBJ1-5; 9 nucleotides line up with TRBD1. With 5 bases clipped from V and 8 bases from J, the junction kept 10 bases outside the gene matches. CDR3 length: 15 residues. Germline V gene lookup returns CDR1 MNHEY and CDR2 SVGAGI. For the CDR3, the DNA is TGTGCCAGCAGTCCTTTACAGGGGGCCAAGGAGCCCCAGCATTTT. Residues: CASSPLQGAKEPQHF.

This chain connects TRBV9 to TRBJ2-2; the match to TRBD2 covers 8 bases. In germline, CDR1 is SGDLS, CDR2 YYNGEE. V shed 0 bases, J shed 4 bases, and the junction held 2 bases outside the gene matches. The CDR3 is 15 residues long. The CDR3 spells CASSVVAGGTGELFF. CDR3 sequence (DNA): TGTGCCAGCAGCGTAGTTGCGGGGGGCACCGGGGAGCTGTTTTTT.

The chain is built from TRBV5-6 and TRBJ1-4, with D possibly matching TRBD1 (5 bases). V was shortened by 5 bases and J by 7 bases, with 18 bases between the two germline ends. The CDR3 is made up of 15 amino acids. The germline V gene has CDR1 SGHDT and CDR2 YYEEEE. DNA of the CDR3: TGTGCCAGCAGTACAATAGGGCAGGGAAGTGAAAAACTGTTTTTT. Translating it yields CASSTIGQGSEKLFF.

The V gene is TRBV6-5, the J gene TRBJ2-7; D unclear. V was shortened by 6 bases and J by 5 bases, with 11 bases between the two germline ends. This CDR3 spans 12 amino acids. CDR1 MNHEY and CDR2 SVGAGI come from the germline V gene. In DNA form, the CDR3 reads TGTGCCAGCAGCCAATCTAACGACGAGCAGTACTTC. Residues: CASSQSNDEQYF.

This clone was recorded a few times. The chain has TRBV6-6 and TRBJ1-2; TRBD1 is a possible D gene (5 bases). CDR1 and CDR2 from the germline V gene are MNHNY and SVGAGI (reference sequence). This CDR3 comprises 11 residues. Deletions cut 6 bases from V and 4 bases from J, with 6 bases between. The DNA for the CDR3 is TGTGCCAGCAGAAGGGGCTATGGCTACACCTTC. The encoded protein is CASRRGYGYTF.

This rearrangement joins TRBV5-4 to TRBJ2-5, with TRBD1 as a possible D gene (5 bases). V was trimmed by 3 bases and J by 4 bases, leaving 13 bases between them. The CDR3 is made up of 14 amino acids. Germline lookup yields CDR1 SGHNT and CDR2 YYREEE (reference sequence). The CDR3 sequence is CASSSVRDSETQYF. The CDR3 DNA sequence: TGTGCCAGCAGCTCCGTCAGGGATTCAGAGACCCAGTACTTC.

The chain joins TRBV6-1 to TRBJ1-2; D gene ambiguous. Trimming removed 3 bases from V and 10 bases from J, with 21 bases in between. From germline, CDR1 is MNHNS and CDR2 SASEGT. This CDR3 has 15 amino acids. CDR3 sequence: CASSEAGVSVLFYTF. CDR3 DNA sequence: TGTGCCAGCAGTGAGGCCGGGGTTTCTGTTTTATTCTACACCTTC.

V and J are TRBV6-5 and TRBJ2-3; TRBD1 might be the D (5 bases). Germline loops: CDR1 MNHEY, CDR2 SVGAGI. The CDR3 loop spans 14 amino acids. The V end lost 0 bases, the J end lost 6 bases, and 10 bases lay between the germline ends. The CDR3 is CASSYSRQMDTQYF. CDR3 bases: TGTGCCAGCAGTTACTCGAGACAGATGGATACGCAGTATTTT.

This chain's CDR3 is CASSYPETGSGHGYTF. Written as DNA, the CDR3 is TGTGCCAGCAGTTACCCCGAGACAGGGTCGGGGCATGGCTACACCTTC. The rearrangement links TRBV6-6 to TRBJ1-2; 7 nucleotides line up with TRBD1. V lost 2 bases to trimming and J lost 6 bases; unmatched junction nucleotides: 12. The CDR3 is made up of 16 amino acids. Germline values: CDR1 MNHNY, CDR2 SVGAGI (reference sequence).

The rearrangement joins TRBV9 to TRBJ2-3; perhaps TRBD2 as D (6 bases). The germline CDR1 and CDR2 sequences are SGDLS and YYNGEE. The CDR3 extends over 12 amino acids. V was trimmed by 8 bases and J by 4 bases, leaving 11 bases between them. The CDR3, as DNA: TGTGCCAGTAACGGGGAGGCAGATACGCAGTATTTT. Its protein product is CASNGEADTQYF.

V and J are TRBV5-1 and TRBJ1-6, with 7 nucleotides matching TRBD1. The germline V gene encodes CDR1 SGHRS and CDR2 YFSETQ. Trimming at V came to 6 bases and at J to 7 bases, leaving 13 bases not matched to a gene. The CDR3 is made up of 16 amino acids. For the CDR3, the DNA is TGCGCCAGCACCCCACAAGGGGGCTTAAAGAATTCACCCCTCCACTTT. It is translated as CASTPQGGLKNSPLHF.

The rearrangement joins TRBV9 to TRBJ1-2; no reliable D call. Trimming stripped 2 bases from V and 4 bases from J, with 9 bases between. The CDR3 is made up of 13 amino acids. Per the germline V gene, CDR1 is SGDLS and CDR2 is YYNGEE. CDR3: CASSVGTVYGYTF. The CDR3 DNA follows: TGTGCCAGCAGCGTTGGTACAGTCTATGGCTACACCTTC.

The chain couples TRBV5-1 to TRBJ2-1; 13 bases map to TRBD2. Germline CDR1 is SGHRS and CDR2 is YFSETQ. This CDR3 is 19 amino acids long. The trim removed 3 bases at V and 0 bases at J, leaving 9 bases unmatched. The CDR3 reads CASSSLAGGQTSSYNEQFF. DNA of the CDR3: TGCGCCAGCAGCTCACTAGCGGGGGGGCAGACGAGCTCCTACAATGAGCAGTTCTTC.

The rearrangement links TRBV6-6 to TRBJ1-2, with 7 bases aligning to TRBD1. Per the germline V gene, CDR1 is MNHNY and CDR2 is SVGAGI (reference sequence). J lost 7 bases, V lost 4 bases, and 6 bases had no gene match. The CDR3 spans 13 residues. The CDR3 region has the DNA TGTGCCAGCAGTTCCACAGGGGTGGGTGGCTACACCTTC. Translating it yields CASSSTGVGGYTF.

This rearrangement joins TRBV5-6 to TRBJ1-2; 10 nucleotides line up with TRBD1. The length of the CDR3 is 15 residues. In germline, CDR1 is SGHDT, CDR2 YYEEEE. V was pared by 3 bases and J by 4 bases, with 6 bases of the junction left unmatched. The CDR3 protein is CASSYGQGVGYGYTF. CDR3 DNA sequence: TGTGCCAGCAGCTATGGACAGGGGGTCGGCTATGGCTACACCTTC.

This chain links TRBV29-1 with TRBJ1-4, with 7 bases matching TRBD1. This CDR3 is 13 amino acids long. Per germline, CDR1 SQVTM and CDR2 ANQGSEA. J lost 7 bases, V lost 7 bases, and 9 bases had no gene match. The CDR3 sequence: CSALTGVGEKLFF. CDR3 nucleotides: TGCAGCGCCCTAACAGGGGTCGGTGAAAAACTGTTTTTT.

The V gene is TRBV4-3, the J gene TRBJ1-6, with 9 bases fitting TRBD1. Trimming at V came to 1 base and at J to 7 bases, leaving 8 bases not matched to a gene. In germline, CDR1 is LGHNA, CDR2 YSLEER. This CDR3 region has 17 residues. The CDR3 DNA sequence: TGCGCCAGCAGCCAAGCCCCCGAGGGGACAGGGAATTCACCCCTCCACTTT. Translation: CASSQAPEGTGNSPLHF.

The chain links TRBV14 to TRBJ1-4, with 7 bases identical to TRBD1. V trimming: 0 bases; J trimming: 5 bases; junction bases outside the gene matches: 9. Germline CDR1 and CDR2: SGHDN and FVKESK. This CDR3 has 17 residues. CDR3 sequence: CASSQDLTTGMNEKLFF. CDR3 bases: TGTGCCAGCAGCCAAGATCTTACGACAGGGATGAATGAAAAACTGTTTTTT. Drawing the rest from reference TRBV14 and TRBJ1-4, the complete variable domain is EAGVTQFPSHSVIEKGQTVTLRCDPISGHDNLYWYRRVMGKEIKFLLHFVKESKQDESGMPNNRFLAERTGGTYSTLKVQPAELEDSGVYFCASSQDLTTGMNEKLFFGSGTQLSVL.